These 32 T cell receptor beta chains share one sample of origin, sequenced in a study of T and B cells in COVID-19 patients. From blood, about 250-500 ng of genomic DNA served as TRB template. Multiplex PCR with BIOMED2 TRB-A/B primer pools amplified TRB rearrangements. TCRdb re-called the multiplex PCR reads through MiXCR, storing one row per CDR3 protein. In the table there are 8,500 to 10,000 distinct CDR3 sequences, 31% of which are singletons. The specimen sequenced was blood. These receptors were obtained from a human donor who had recovered from COVID-19.

This CDR3 is CASSQDRAETGELFF. As DNA, the CDR3 is TGTGCCAGCAGCCAAGACAGGGCGGAAACCGGGGAGCTGTTTTTT. The chain links TRBV4-2 to TRBJ2-2; possible D gene TRBD1, 5 bases. This CDR3 region has 15 residues. CDR1 and CDR2 (germline): LGHNA, YNFKEQ. Trimming stripped 0 bases from V and 5 bases from J, with 10 bases between.

The chain is built from TRBV6-2 or TRBV6-3 and TRBJ2-2; 11 bases are shared with TRBD1. Per germline, CDR1 MNHEY and CDR2 SVGEGT. The junction had 0 bases not matched to a gene; V was cut back by 2 bases and J by 4 bases. CDR3 length: 15 amino acids. The DNA for the CDR3 is TGTGCCAGCAGTTACGGGACAGGGGGCACCGGGGAGCTGTTTTTT. Protein: CASSYGTGGTGELFF.

This chain connects TRBV6-5 to TRBJ1-1; no clear D. Between the trimmed V and J ends, which lost 0 bases and 5 bases, there was a span of 4 bases. This CDR3 is built from 12 residues. Germline V gene sequence: CDR1 MNHEY, CDR2 SVGAGI. Here the CDR3 DNA reads TGTGCCAGCAGTTACTCTTGTACTGAAGCTTTCTTT. Translated: CASSYSCTEAFF.

Only one count was recorded for this clonotype. The limits of the CDR3 on the DNA are not certain, so only TCRdb's listed CDR3 is given. The rearrangement uses TRBV4-3 and TRBJ1-1; the table's D call, TRBD1, has no DNA check behind it. Germline V gene sequence: CDR1 LGHNA, CDR2 YSLEER. Counting both end residues, the CDR3 totals 18 amino acids. This CDR3 reads CASSQDGWAGGATGLQFF.

This chain joins TRBV7-2 and TRBJ1-5, with unresolved D. With 4 bases removed from V and 4 bases from J, the gap between germline ends came to 8 bases. The CDR3 is made up of 13 amino acids. Germline CDR1 and CDR2: SGHTA and FQGNSA. DNA for the CDR3: TGTGCCAGCAGCTCGGACGTAAATCAGCCCCAGCATTTT. Its translation is CASSSDVNQPQHF. Complete variable domain (other parts from reference TRBV7-2 and TRBJ1-5): GAGVSQSPSNKVTEKGKDVELRCDPISGHTALYWYRQSLGQGLEFLIYFQGNSAPDKSGLPSDRFSAERTGGSVSTLTIQRTQQEDSAVYLCASSSDVNQPQHFGDGTRLSIL.

This clonotype appeared a few times. The genes are TRBV27 and TRBJ1-2; TRBD1 might be the D (5 bases). V lost 2 bases to trimming and J lost 6 bases, with 10 bases between them. This CDR3 region has 13 residues. CDR1 is MNHEY and CDR2 is SMNVEV in the germline V gene (reference sequence). The CDR3 is CASSLKGRHGYTF. The CDR3 DNA reads as TGTGCCAGCAGTTTAAAGGGGCGGCATGGCTACACCTTC.

This clonotype was detected only once. This sequence joins TRBV29-1 and TRBJ1-2; tentatively, D is TRBD1 (5 bases). CDR3 length: 16 residues. In germline, CDR1 is SQVTM, CDR2 ANQGSEA. CDR3 coding DNA: TGCAGTGCTAGAGACTCCATCAGGCGGACAAACTATGGCTACACCTTC. Translation gives CSARDSIRRTNYGYTF.

Relative to its sample, this clonotype is medium-sized. The chain couples TRBV27 to TRBJ2-1; the match to TRBD2 covers 8 bases. Germline V gene data show CDR1 as MNHEY and CDR2 as SMNVEV (reference sequence). V lost 3 bases to trimming and J lost 9 bases; unmatched junction nucleotides: 13. CDR3 length: 16 amino acids. In DNA form, the CDR3 reads TGTGCCAGCAGTTTGGTAGAGGGACTAGGGGTTCGTGAGCAGTTCTTC. Amino acids: CASSLVEGLGVREQFF.

The chain recombines TRBV7-2 with TRBJ2-1, with D possibly being TRBD1 (5 bases). The CDR3 length is 15 residues. V lost 5 bases and J lost 0, with 11 bases in between. From germline, CDR1 is SGHTA and CDR2 FQGNSA. CDR3 sequence reads: CASSPRTLSYNEQFF. DNA of the CDR3: TGTGCCAGCAGCCCCAGGACACTCTCCTACAATGAGCAGTTCTTC.

This rearrangement joins TRBV7-2 to TRBJ2-7; the match to TRBD1 covers 7 bases. The V and J ends lost 7 bases and 0 bases, in that order; junction bases with no gene match: 6. The length of the CDR3 is 14 residues. The germline CDR1 and CDR2 sequences are SGHTA and FQGNSA. CDR3 protein: CASKLDRLSYEQYF. The CDR3 DNA reads as TGTGCCAGCAAGCTGGACAGGCTCTCCTACGAGCAGTACTTC. Full variable domain (missing parts from reference TRBV7-2 and TRBJ2-7): GAGVSQSPSNKVTEKGKDVELRCDPISGHTALYWYRQSLGQGLEFLIYFQGNSAPDKSGLPSDRFSAERTGGSVSTLTIQRTQQEDSAVYLCASKLDRLSYEQYFGPGTRLTVT.

This clonotype was seen a few times. The chain joins TRBV6-4 to TRBJ1-6; 8 nucleotides match TRBD1. Unmatched junction bases numbered 7, after V lost 6 bases and J lost 6 bases. The CDR3 is 15 residues long. Germline lookup yields CDR1 MRHNA and CDR2 SNTAGT. CDR3 residues: CASSDRGGGNSPLHF. The DNA for the CDR3 is TGTGCCAGCAGCGACAGGGGTGGGGGTAATTCACCCCTCCACTTT.

The chain couples TRBV10-3 to TRBJ1-2; D gene unclear. The CDR3 is made up of 13 amino acids. The V gene's germline CDR1 is ENHRY and CDR2 SYGVKD. The V end lost 7 bases, the J end lost 6 bases, and 15 bases lay between the germline ends. CDR3 DNA: TGTGCCATCATGCAAGACATGGGCAATGGCTACACCTTC. This sequence encodes CAIMQDMGNGYTF.

By frequency in the sample, this clonotype is medium-sized. The chain has TRBV29-1 and TRBJ1-2; D remains unclear. Germline V gene data show CDR1 as SQVTM and CDR2 as ANQGSEA. The ends were cut back, 0 bases at V and 5 bases at J, with 7 bases in the middle. The CDR3 runs 12 residues. As DNA, the CDR3 is TGCAGCGTTGAAGAGAGTAGTTATGGCTACACCTTC. Translating gives CSVEESSYGYTF.

This clonotype came up a few times. CDR3 loop: CASSPELTGSSVGYTF. The CDR3 DNA is TGTGCCAGTAGTCCCGAGTTGACAGGGTCCTCCGTTGGCTACACCTTC. The chain uses TRBV19 and TRBJ1-2, with TRBD1 matching 7 bases. The CDR3 has 16 residues. Trimming at V came to 5 bases and at J to 7 bases, leaving 16 bases not matched to a gene. CDR1 LNHDA and CDR2 SQIVND come from the germline V gene (reference sequence).

This clonotype has a handful of counts. This sequence joins TRBV12-3 or TRBV12-4 and TRBJ2-3, with 11 nucleotides matching TRBD2. J gave up 4 bases and V 7 bases, and 10 bases lay outside the gene matches. The CDR3 consists of 16 residues. CDR3 in DNA: TGTGCCAGCACCGTGCCGGGACTAGCGGCCCCAGATACGCAGTATTTT. This encodes CASTVPGLAAPDTQYF.

This clonotype was detected once. This chain uses TRBV2 with TRBJ1-5, with D possibly TRBD1 on 6 matching bases. CDR3 length: 15 amino acids. Germline values: CDR1 SNHLY, CDR2 FYNNEI. Trimming took 5 bases from V and 0 from J, leaving 11 bases between them. In DNA, the CDR3 is TGTGCCAGCAGTCTGGACAGATATAGCAATCAGCCCCAGCATTTT. As protein: CASSLDRYSNQPQHF.

This clonotype is judged medium-sized. The chain links TRBV15 to TRBJ2-2; no definite D call. Trimming stripped 11 bases from V and 2 bases from J, with 15 bases between. The CDR3 totals 14 residues. Germline V CDR1 and CDR2: LNHNV, YYDKDF (reference sequence). CDR3 loop: CASSPRRNTGELFF. In DNA form, the CDR3 reads TGTGCCTCCTCCCCTCGGCGCAACACCGGGGAGCTGTTTTTT.

This chain links TRBV15 with TRBJ2-7; no firm D call. The germline V gene encodes CDR1 LNHNV and CDR2 YYDKDF (reference sequence). Trimming took 3 bases from V and 4 from J, leaving 16 bases between them. This CDR3 region has 15 residues. The chain's CDR3 is CATSSLLGRNYEQYF. The CDR3 bases are TGTGCCACCAGCAGTTTACTGGGCAGAAATTACGAGCAGTACTTC.

Turning to this clonotype: One junction end does not reproduce the germline sequence, and a read error may be involved. The chain couples TRBV4-2 to TRBJ2-6; no definite D call. Germline loops: CDR1 LGHNA, CDR2 YNFKEQ. The CDR3 length is 14 residues. The CDR3 here is CASSVNSGANVLTF. The CDR3, as DNA: TGCGCCAGCAGCGTTAACTCTGGGGCCAACGTCCTGACTTTC.

Worth noting for this clonotype: A clone one base away is much larger, so this may be a read error. This chain connects TRBV6-5 to TRBJ2-3, with D perhaps TRBD2 (7 bases). CDR3 size: 14 residues. CDR1 is MNHEY and CDR2 is SVGAGI in the germline V gene. The V end was cut by 6 bases, the J end by 0 bases, with 10 bases between. CDR3 sequence: CASSWGGSTDTQYF. CDR3 coding DNA: TGTGCCAGCAGCTGGGGGGGCAGCACAGATACGCAGTATTTT.

As to this clonotype: The conserved closing phenylalanine or tryptophan is absent in this CDR3, likely reflecting a read error. The chain has TRBV27 and TRBJ1-5; the D is unclear. The CDR3 sequence is 15 residues long. V shed 9 bases and J shed 6 bases, with 21 bases lying between them. The germline CDR1 and CDR2 sequences are MNHEY and SMNVEV (reference sequence). For the CDR3, the DNA is TGTGCCAGGGCAGTCGCGATGGGGAATAGTCAGCCCCAGCATTTA. Protein product: CARAVAMGNSQPQHL.

The chain has TRBV6-1 and TRBJ1-6, with D perhaps TRBD1 (6 bases). CDR1 MNHNS and CDR2 SASEGT come from the germline V gene. The CDR3 is made up of 15 amino acids. Trimming cost V 6 bases and J 10 bases, with 19 bases left between them. CDR3 region: CASRGGGRVESPLHF. The CDR3 DNA reads as TGTGCCAGCAGGGGCGGGGGGCGAGTCGAATCACCCCTCCACTTT.

This clonotype was counted between two and nine times. The V gene is TRBV7-9, the J gene TRBJ2-3, with D perhaps being TRBD1 or TRBD2 (7 bases each). CDR3 length equals 14 residues. Deletions cut 10 bases from V and 3 bases from J, with 17 bases between. CDR1 is SEHNR, CDR2 FQNEAQ, per germline (reference sequence). In DNA, the CDR3 is TGTGCCACCACAGGGGAGGGCTCGACAGATACGCAGTATTTT. Translating gives CATTGEGSTDTQYF.

As concerns this clonotype: An end of the junction does not agree with germline; a read error may underlie this. CDR3 coding DNA: TGTGCCAGAAGCTTGGGGGGGGGGGAGACCCAGTACTTC. Protein product: CARSLGGGETQYF. This chain joins TRBV5-6 and TRBJ2-5; TRBD2 matches at 7 bases. The CDR3 has 13 amino acids. Germline CDR1 is SGHDT and CDR2 is YYEEEE.

In this sample, this clonotype turned up a few times. The gene calls are TRBV20-1 and TRBJ2-7; D is undetermined. CDR3 length: 12 amino acids. Germline CDR1 DFQATT, CDR2 SNEGSKA (reference sequence). Trimming took off 0 bases at V and 5 bases at J, with 8 bases between the two ends. Written as DNA, the CDR3 is TGCAGTGCTAGAGACCCCTCTCACGAGCAGTACTTC. Its protein product is CSARDPSHEQYF.

The genes are TRBV10-3 and TRBJ1-1; 8 bases are a match to TRBD1. Germline trimming cut 4 bases from V and 4 bases from J; bases unmatched to any gene: 5. The CDR3 extends over 14 amino acids. The V gene's germline CDR1 is ENHRY and CDR2 SYGVKD. CDR3 loop: CAISAGQGVTEAFF. CDR3 nucleotide sequence: TGTGCCATCAGTGCCGGACAGGGAGTCACTGAAGCTTTCTTT.

This clonotype was seen a few times. V usage is TRBV5-1 and J usage is TRBJ2-5; maybe TRBD1 (5 bases). The CDR3 has 14 residues. Germline CDR1 reads SGHRS; CDR2 reads YFSETQ. Trimming cost V 3 bases and J 1 base, with 10 bases left between them. CDR3 loop: CASSSQGIQETQYF. The DNA of the CDR3 is TGCGCCAGCAGCTCCCAGGGCATCCAAGAGACCCAGTACTTC.

This sequence joins TRBV5-1 and TRBJ2-2; D is possibly TRBD2 (5 bases). The CDR3 sequence is 14 residues long. Germline CDR1 SGHRS, CDR2 YFSETQ. V gave up 0 bases and J gave up 5 bases, with 8 bases separating them. The CDR3 loop is CASSLDPGTGELFF. The DNA for the CDR3 is TGCGCCAGCAGCTTGGACCCGGGGACCGGGGAGCTGTTTTTT.

Within the sample, this clonotype is medium-sized. V gene TRBV6-1 combines with J gene TRBJ2-1; D is possibly TRBD1 (5 bases). The V end lost 3 bases, the J end lost 7 bases, and 10 bases lay between the germline ends. CDR3 size: 13 residues. Germline CDR1 and CDR2: MNHNS and SASEGT. The DNA of the CDR3 is TGTGCCAGCAGTGAGCCAGGGTTGAATGAGCAGTTCTTC. Translation: CASSEPGLNEQFF.

The table lists this clonotype with a count of one. An end of the junction differs from the germline gene, which may be a read error. V is TRBV5-6 and J is TRBJ2-7, with 7 bases that match TRBD2. This CDR3 has 15 residues. The germline CDR1 and CDR2 sequences are SGHDT and YYEEEE. In DNA, the CDR3 is TGCGCCAGCAGCCAAGCATCCAGCGGGGTCGACGAGCAGTACTTC. It encodes CASSQASSGVDEQYF.

This clonotype ranks as medium-sized (0.01 to 0.1%). V gene TRBV19 combines with J gene TRBJ1-5, with D perhaps matching TRBD1 (5 bases). Trimming stripped 1 base from V and 7 bases from J, with 11 bases between. The CDR3 has 14 residues. CDR1 and CDR2 from the germline V gene are LNHDA and SQIVND (reference sequence). The CDR3 protein is CASSIGRRGQPQHF. In DNA, the CDR3 is TGTGCCAGTAGTATAGGCAGGAGGGGACAGCCCCAGCATTTT.

Sample share makes this clonotype medium-sized (0.01 to 0.1%). This chain uses TRBV5-6 with TRBJ2-6; perhaps TRBD1 as D (6 bases). CDR1 is SGHDT, CDR2 YYEEEE, per germline. The V end was cut by 4 bases, the J end by 0 bases, with 11 bases between. This CDR3 is built from 16 residues. CDR3 loop: CASSHRVGSGANVLTF. The CDR3 nucleotides are TGTGCCAGCAGCCACAGGGTCGGCTCTGGGGCCAACGTCCTGACTTTC.